Listed below are T cell receptor beta chains from one sample, sequenced in a study of cytomegalovirus exposure and HLA in healthy donors. Assay: immunoSEQ multiplex PCR; the TCRdb copy retains only in-frame clones and omits some. The ten most abundant clones cover about 2% of a sample with tens of thousands of clones. The sequenced material came from PBMCs. All receptors come from a female donor in good health and CMV-seronegative. The CDR3 runs from the conserved cysteine through the conserved F or W. Each record gives: V gene, D gene, J gene, CDR3 DNA, CDR3 protein. A D gene is named only where the DNA matches it firmly.

V: TRBV29-1; D: TRBD1; J: TRBJ1-1; DNA: TGCAGCGTGAGCCAGGGGGGTTCTAACACTGAAGCTTTCTTT; CDR3: CSVSQGGSNTEAFF
V: TRBV6-6; D: TRBD2; J: TRBJ2-2; DNA: TGTGCCAGCAGTTATAGCGGGGGGGCGTCCGGGGAGCTGTTTTTT; CDR3: CASSYSGGASGELFF
V: TRBV5-5; D: TRBD1; J: TRBJ1-4; DNA: TGTGCCAGCAGCCCACCAGGGGGGTTCGGGAAACTGTTTTTT; CDR3: CASSPPGGFGKLFF
V: TRBV11-3; D: .; J: TRBJ2-1; DNA: TGTGCCAGCAGACAGGAGAGCTCCTACAATGAGCAGTTCTTC; CDR3: CASRQESSYNEQFF
V: TRBV27; D: .; J: TRBJ1-4; DNA: TGTGCCAGCAGCCCTGACCCAGGAGGGTGGATACAGACTAATGAAAAACTGTTTTTT; CDR3: CASSPDPGGWIQTNEKLFF
V: TRBV5-1; D: TRBD2; J: TRBJ2-3; DNA: TGCGCCAGCAGCGCCGGGACTAGCGGGTTGTACTCAGATACGCAGTATTTT; CDR3: CASSAGTSGLYSDTQYF
V: TRBV9; D: .; J: TRBJ1-1; DNA: TGTGCCAGCAGCGTAGCTACAGGCAGCATGAACACTGAAGCTTTCTTT; CDR3: CASSVATGSMNTEAFF
V: TRBV5-1; D: .; J: TRBJ2-7; DNA: TGCGCCAGCACTCCAGGGCCGGGCTACGAGCAGTACTTC; CDR3: CASTPGPGYEQYF
V: TRBV18; D: .; J: TRBJ1-4; DNA: TGTGCCAGCGCTAACGGGTGGGATGAAAAACTGTTTTTT; CDR3: CASANGWDEKLFF
V: TRBV7-9; D: .; J: TRBJ1-5; DNA: TGTGCCAGCAGCTCCCCAGGGTCCAATCAGCCCCAGCATTTT; CDR3: CASSSPGSNQPQHF
V: TRBV5-1; D: .; J: TRBJ2-3; DNA: TGCGCCAGCAGCCGCTCCGGAGACACAGATACGCAGTATTTT; CDR3: CASSRSGDTDTQYF
V: TRBV30; D: TRBD1; J: TRBJ2-1; DNA: TGTGCCGGCGGGGACAGGCAATACCCATACAATGAGCAGTTCTTC; CDR3: CAGGDRQYPYNEQFF
V: TRBV6-6; D: .; J: TRBJ2-1; DNA: TGTGCCAGCAGTTACTCGCAAACACCAGACAATGAGCAGTTCTTC; CDR3: CASSYSQTPDNEQFF
V: TRBV5-4; D: .; J: TRBJ1-1; DNA: TGTGCCAGCAGCTTGAATCTAGACACTGAAGCTTTCTTT; CDR3: CASSLNLDTEAFF
V: TRBV6-1; D: TRBD1; J: TRBJ1-1; DNA: TGTGCCAGCATCGGGACAGGGTTGGGAACTGAAGCTTTCTTT; CDR3: CASIGTGLGTEAFF
V: TRBV29-1; D: .; J: TRBJ2-5; DNA: TGCAGCGTTGCTTGGGGGCCCGAGACCCAGTACTTC; CDR3: CSVAWGPETQYF
V: TRBV5-1; D: .; J: TRBJ2-7; DNA: TGCGCCAGCAGCTTGGTTGGGGGCCAAAGCTCCTACGAGCAGTACTTC; CDR3: CASSLVGGQSSYEQYF
V: TRBV25-1; D: TRBD1; J: TRBJ1-5; DNA: TGTGCCAGCAGTGCCACAGGGGGCCCCTGGGAGCCCCAGCATTTT; CDR3: CASSATGGPWEPQHF
V: TRBV30; D: .; J: TRBJ1-2; DNA: TGTGCCTGGAGAGATCCTCGGGCAGGGGAATCGGGTGGCTACACCTTC; CDR3: CAWRDPRAGESGGYTF
V: TRBV7-8; D: .; J: TRBJ2-1; DNA: TGTGCCAGCAGCTCGGGACTTCAAAATGAGCAGTTCTTC; CDR3: CASSSGLQNEQFF
V: TRBV6-5; D: .; J: TRBJ1-2; DNA: TGTGCCAGCAGTACACAGGGTACCGACTATGGCTACACCTTC; CDR3: CASSTQGTDYGYTF
V: TRBV5-1; D: .; J: TRBJ1-2; DNA: TGCGCCAGCAGCTTCGGAGGAAACTATGGCTACACCTTC; CDR3: CASSFGGNYGYTF
V: TRBV19; D: TRBD2; J: TRBJ2-7; DNA: TGTGCCAGTAGTAGAGGGCGGGGGAACTACGAGCAGTACTTC; CDR3: CASSRGRGNYEQYF
V: TRBV29-1; D: .; J: TRBJ1-1; DNA: TGCAGCGTTTATGACACTGAAGCTTTCTTT; CDR3: CSVYDTEAFF
V: TRBV7-3; D: .; J: TRBJ1-1; DNA: TGTGCCAGCAGCTCCAGGGGTCGGGACACTGAAGCTTTCTTT; CDR3: CASSSRGRDTEAFF
V: TRBV6-6; D: TRBD1; J: TRBJ1-1; DNA: TGTGCCAGCAGTATACAGGGGCTGAACACTGAAGCTTTCTTT; CDR3: CASSIQGLNTEAFF
V: TRBV4-1; D: TRBD1; J: TRBJ1-5; DNA: TGCGCCAGCAGCCAAGAACAACAGGGGGCGAGCAATCAGCCCCAGCATTTT; CDR3: CASSQEQQGASNQPQHF
V: TRBV11-3; D: TRBD2; J: TRBJ2-3; DNA: TGTGCCAGCAGGGAGCGGGGGCGCACAGATACGCAGTATTTT; CDR3: CASRERGRTDTQYF
V: TRBV30; D: .; J: TRBJ2-2; DNA: TGTGCCTGGAGTGAAGACAGGCTGACCGGGGAGCTGTTTTTT; CDR3: CAWSEDRLTGELFF
V: TRBV7-9; D: TRBD2; J: TRBJ2-2; DNA: TGTGCCAGCAGCTTAGGCCGGATAGCGGGGACAGGGGAGCTGTTTTTT; CDR3: CASSLGRIAGTGELFF
V: TRBV19; D: TRBD1; J: TRBJ1-5; DNA: TGTGCCAGTGAGACAGGGGGACCCTATCAGCCCCAGCATTTT; CDR3: CASETGGPYQPQHF
V: TRBV6-5; D: TRBD1; J: TRBJ1-2; DNA: TGTGCCAGCAGGAGAACCGGGACAGGGGGCACCCACGTCACCTTC; CDR3: CASRRTGTGGTHVTF